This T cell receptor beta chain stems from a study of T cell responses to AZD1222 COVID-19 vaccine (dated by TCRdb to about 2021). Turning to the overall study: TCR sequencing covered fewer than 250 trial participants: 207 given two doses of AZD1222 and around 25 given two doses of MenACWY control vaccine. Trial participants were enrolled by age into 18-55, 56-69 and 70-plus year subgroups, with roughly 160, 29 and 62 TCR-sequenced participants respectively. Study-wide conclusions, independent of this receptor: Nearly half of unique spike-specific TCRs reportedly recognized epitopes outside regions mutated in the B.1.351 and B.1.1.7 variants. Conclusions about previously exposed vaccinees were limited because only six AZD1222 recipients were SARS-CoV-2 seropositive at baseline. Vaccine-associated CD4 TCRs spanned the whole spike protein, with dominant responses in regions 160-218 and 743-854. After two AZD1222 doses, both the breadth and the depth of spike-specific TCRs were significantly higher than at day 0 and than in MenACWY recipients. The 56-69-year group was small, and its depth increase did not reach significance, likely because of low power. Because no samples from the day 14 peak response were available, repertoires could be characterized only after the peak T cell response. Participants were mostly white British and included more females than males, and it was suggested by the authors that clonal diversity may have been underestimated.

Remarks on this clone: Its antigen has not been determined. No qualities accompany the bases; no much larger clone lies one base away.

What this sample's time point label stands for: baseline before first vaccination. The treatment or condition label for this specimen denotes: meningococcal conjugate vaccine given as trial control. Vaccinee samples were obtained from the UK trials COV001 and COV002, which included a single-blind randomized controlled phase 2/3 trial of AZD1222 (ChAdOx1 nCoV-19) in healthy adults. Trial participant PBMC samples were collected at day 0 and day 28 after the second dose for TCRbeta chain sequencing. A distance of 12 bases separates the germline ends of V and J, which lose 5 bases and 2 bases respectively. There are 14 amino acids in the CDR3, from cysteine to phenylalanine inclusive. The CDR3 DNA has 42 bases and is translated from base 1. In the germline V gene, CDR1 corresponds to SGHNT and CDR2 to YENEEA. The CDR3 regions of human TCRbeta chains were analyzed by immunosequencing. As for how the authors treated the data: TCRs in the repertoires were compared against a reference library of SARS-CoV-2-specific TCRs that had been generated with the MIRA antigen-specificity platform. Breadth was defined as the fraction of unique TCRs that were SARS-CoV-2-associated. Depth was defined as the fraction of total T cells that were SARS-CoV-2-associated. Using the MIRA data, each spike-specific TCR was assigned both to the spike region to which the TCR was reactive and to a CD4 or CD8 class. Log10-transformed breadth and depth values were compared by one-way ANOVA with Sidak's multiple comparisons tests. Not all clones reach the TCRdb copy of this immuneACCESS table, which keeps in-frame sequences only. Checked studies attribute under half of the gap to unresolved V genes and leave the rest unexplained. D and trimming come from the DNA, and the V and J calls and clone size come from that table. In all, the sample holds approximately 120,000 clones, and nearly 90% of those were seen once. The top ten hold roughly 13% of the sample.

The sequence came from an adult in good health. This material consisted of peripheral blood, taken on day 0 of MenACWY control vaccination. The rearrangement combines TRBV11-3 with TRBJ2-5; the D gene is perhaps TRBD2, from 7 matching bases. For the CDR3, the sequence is CASSVGGQQETQYF. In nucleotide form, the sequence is TGTGCCAGCAGCGTGGGGGGGCAGCAAGAGACCCAGTACTTC.